This record covers a single T cell receptor (beta chain). There is no known antigen for this receptor. No clone much larger than this one lies a single base away; base qualities are absent. The CDR3 regions of human TCRbeta chains were analyzed by immunosequencing. The source study handled its data this way. TCRs in the repertoires were matched against a reference library of SARS-CoV-2-specific TCRs that had been generated with the MIRA antigen-specificity platform. Breadth meant the fraction of unique TCRs that were SARS-CoV-2-associated, whereas depth meant the fraction of total T cells that were SARS-CoV-2-associated. Using the MIRA data, every spike-specific TCR was mapped to the spike region that the TCR reacted to and assigned to either a CD4 or a CD8 class. Log10-transformed breadth and depth values were compared by one-way ANOVA with Sidak's multiple comparisons tests. What TCRdb holds here is the immuneACCESS table cut down to in-frame rearrangements. Part of the clones is not present; checked against another copy, under half of the missing clones reflect an unresolved V gene, and the others are unexplained. Clonal size and the V and J genes are those of that table, whereas D and trimming came from the DNA. The sample contains some 130,000 clones, over 75% of them found a single time. The top ten constitute 6.9% of the sample.

This sample is part of a study of T cell responses to AZD1222 COVID-19 vaccine (dated by TCRdb to the early 2020s). With regard to the full study: Because spike-specific TCR depth and breadth did not differ between the two schedules, AZD1222 recipients who got a second dose at roughly 4 weeks were pooled with those who got a second dose at roughly 12 weeks. TCR sequencing was performed for over 230 trial participants, of whom some 200 were given two doses of AZD1222 and approximately 25 were given two doses of MenACWY control vaccine. Enrollment into the trials was organized by age into subgroups of 18-55, 56-69 and 70-plus years, and those subgroups contained approximately 150, 30 and 60 TCR-sequenced participants, respectively. Points the paper makes about the study in general: No day 14 peak-response samples were available, so repertoires were characterized only after the peak T cell response. Nearly half of unique spike-specific TCRs reportedly recognized epitopes outside regions mutated in the B.1.351 and B.1.1.7 variants. The whole spike protein was spanned by vaccine-associated CD4 TCRs, and dominant responses were seen in regions 160-218 and 743-854. The 56-69-year group was small, and its depth increase did not reach significance, likely because of low power. Spike-specific TCR breadth and depth rose significantly after two AZD1222 doses compared with day 0 and with MenACWY recipients. Conclusions about previously exposed vaccinees are limited because only six or seven AZD1222 recipients were SARS-CoV-2 seropositive at baseline. Most participants were white British and females outnumbered males, and the authors suggested that clonal diversity may have been underestimated.

CDR1 and CDR2 are read off the germline V gene as KGHSH and LQKENI. The CDR3 has 15 amino acids, counting the end cysteine and phenylalanine. The read is trimmed to its CDR3 DNA, 45 bases read in frame from base 1. V loses 2 bases, J loses 4 bases, and the germline ends lie 15 bases apart. The intended sense of this specimen's time point label: baseline before first vaccination. Vaccinee samples came from UK trials COV001 and COV002, including a single-blind randomized controlled phase 2/3 trial of AZD1222 (ChAdOx1 nCoV-19) in healthy adults. Trial participant PBMC samples were collected at day 0 and day 28 after the second dose for TCRbeta chain sequencing.

The sequence was obtained from an adult in good health. The rearrangement joined TRBV18 to TRBJ2-7; the D gene may be TRBD1 or TRBD2, since each aligns over 5 bases. Specimen: peripheral blood, collected on day 0 of AZD1222 vaccination. The DNA is TGTGCCAGCTCACCAACGGGACCCATAGCGTACGAGCAGTACTTC. It is translated as CASSPTGPIAYEQYF.